This T cell receptor (beta chain) was sequenced for a study of shared clonotypes between healthy human individuals. Healthy and HIV-negative, the adult donors had no recent acute infections or vaccinations. Template for every sorted-subset replicate PCR totaled around 200 ng DNA, approximately 30,000 T cell genomes. Data came from immunoSEQ multiplex PCR; TCRdb stores just in-frame clones and leaves some out. Of 2 million to 2.5 million clones listed, around 92% are singletons. The source is a man between 18 and 35 years old in good health. Some clones in this sample may be carry-over from other donors' samples. The specimen sequenced was naive CD4+ T cells from PBMCs. Subset in this sample: CD45RA+ positively selected.

The CDR3 region is CASSQDTSSGANVLTF. The DNA for the CDR3 is TGCGCCAGCAGCCAAGATACCAGCTCTGGGGCCAACGTCCTGACTTTC. The chain uses TRBV4-3 and TRBJ2-6; no reliable D call. Per the germline V gene, CDR1 is LGHNA and CDR2 is YSLEER. The CDR3 has 16 residues. The germline V and J ends were trimmed by 0 bases and 0 bases, with 6 bases remaining between them.